These 25 T cell receptor beta chains originate from one sample sequenced in a study of cytomegalovirus exposure and HLA in healthy donors. PCR was performed using 60 Vbeta and 13 Jbeta primers. The table came from immunoSEQ multiplex PCR; TCRdb's copy has only in-frame clones and leaves some out. Here the sample spans some 120,000 clones, approximately 70% being singletons. Sequenced input: PBMCs. The source is a woman in her 30s in good health and CMV-seronegative.

The J gene is TRBJ2-7, the V gene TRBV30, with D possibly TRBD1 on 6 matching bases. The CDR3 contains 12 residues. CDR1 is GTSNPN and CDR2 is SVGIG in the germline V gene (reference sequence). V was shortened by 3 bases and J by 4 bases, with 10 bases between the two germline ends. DNA for the CDR3: TGTGCCTGGAGCCCGGACAGTTACGAGCAGTACTTC. Encoded protein: CAWSPDSYEQYF. Drawing the rest from reference TRBV30 and TRBJ2-7, the complete variable domain is SQTIHQWPATLVQPVGSPLSLECTVEGTSNPNLYWYRQAAGRGLQLLFYSVGIGQISSEVPQNLSASRPQDRQFILSSKKLLLSDSGFYLCAWSPDSYEQYFGPGTRLTVT.

The sample holds one count of this clone. The rearrangement joins TRBV11-2 to TRBJ1-1; no firm D call. The CDR3 runs to 13 residues. The germline V and J ends were trimmed by 5 bases and 0 bases, with 7 bases remaining between them. Germline assignment: CDR1 SGHAT and CDR2 FQNNGV. The CDR3 bases are TGTGCCAGCAGCGTACAGCTGAACACTGAAGCTTTCTTT. Amino acids: CASSVQLNTEAFF.

In DNA form, the CDR3 reads TGTGCCAGCAGCGCCGGACAGGGAAAGGGAAGCAATCAGCCCCAGCATTTT. Protein: CASSAGQGKGSNQPQHF. This chain uses TRBV2 with TRBJ1-5, with 8 bases lining up with TRBD1. Germline V gene lookup returns CDR1 SNHLY and CDR2 FYNNEI. V lost 6 bases to trimming and J lost 1 base; unmatched junction nucleotides: 11. The CDR3 spans 17 residues.

The chain couples TRBV6-1 to TRBJ1-1, with D possibly TRBD1 on 5 matching bases. The CDR3 consists of 15 residues. Germline V gives CDR1 MNHNS, CDR2 SASEGT. The V end was cut by 7 bases, the J end by 1 base, with 16 bases between. CDR3 region: CASIGGVGQNTEAFF. DNA for the CDR3: TGTGCCAGCATCGGCGGGGTCGGACAGAACACTGAAGCTTTCTTT.

This clone was detected only once. V is TRBV7-6 and J is TRBJ2-1, with D possibly TRBD2 on 5 matching bases. CDR1 SGHVS and CDR2 FNYEAQ come from the germline V gene. Trimming pared 5 bases from V and 0 bases from J, leaving 11 bases between. This CDR3 contains 15 residues. The CDR3 protein is CASSPGDYSYNEQFF. The CDR3 DNA reads TGTGCCAGCAGCCCCGGAGACTACTCCTACAATGAGCAGTTCTTC.

The rearrangement links TRBV15 to TRBJ2-5; D possibly corresponds to TRBD1 (6 bases). The CDR3 covers 16 residues. The germline V gene has CDR1 LNHNV and CDR2 YYDKDF (reference sequence). Trimming removed 0 bases from V and 5 bases from J, with 16 bases in between. CDR3 residues: CATSRDDTGMAETQYF. The DNA for the CDR3 is TGTGCCACCAGCAGAGATGATACAGGGATGGCGGAGACCCAGTACTTC.

The V and J genes are TRBV29-1 and TRBJ2-1; 7 bases map to TRBD2. This CDR3 contains 14 residues. Germline V gene sequence: CDR1 SQVTM, CDR2 ANQGSEA. Trimming took 4 bases from V and 9 from J; bases not matched to a gene: 12. CDR3 residues: CSVGPLTSTGEQFF. The CDR3 coding sequence is TGCAGCGTTGGCCCACTGACTAGCACCGGTGAGCAGTTCTTC.

This chain connects TRBV27 to TRBJ2-5; D gene ambiguous. V was cut by 7 bases and J by 3 bases, with 12 bases left in between. The length of the CDR3 is 13 residues. Germline V CDR1 and CDR2: MNHEY, SMNVEV (reference sequence). Here the CDR3 DNA reads TGTGCCAGCACCACCCCAGAAGAAGAGACCCAGTACTTC. Amino acid sequence: CASTTPEEETQYF.

The J gene is TRBJ1-2, the V gene TRBV6-5; possible D gene TRBD1, 6 bases. Trimming cost V 6 bases and J 8 bases, with 22 bases left between them. Germline CDR1 is MNHEY and CDR2 is SVGAGI. The CDR3 spans 15 residues. CDR3 DNA: TGTGCCAGCAGCTCTCGGGACAAACGGACCCGAGGCTACACCTTC. It encodes CASSSRDKRTRGYTF.

Regarding this clone: At one of its ends the junction is not consistent with the germline gene, which may arise from a read error. The chain employs TRBV7-7 and TRBJ2-2, with 10 positions matching TRBD1. This CDR3 region has 17 residues. Germline CDR1 SSHAT, CDR2 FNYEAQ (reference sequence). The CDR3 here is CASSPTSTGGDGGELFF. The DNA for the CDR3 is TGTGCTAGCAGCCCGACCTCGACAGGGGGCGATGGCGGGGAGCTGTTTTTT.

The V and J genes are TRBV29-1 and TRBJ2-1; TRBD2 matches at 9 bases. In germline, CDR1 is SQVTM, CDR2 ANQGSEA. The CDR3 consists of 13 residues. V dropped 5 bases and J dropped 2; count of bases not matched to a gene: 1. CDR3: CSVRLAAYNEQFF. The CDR3 nucleotides read TGCAGCGTTAGACTAGCGGCCTACAATGAGCAGTTCTTC.

The chain couples TRBV6-6 to TRBJ1-5, with TRBD1 matching 12 bases. Germline CDR1 reads MNHNY; CDR2 reads SVGAGI (reference sequence). This CDR3 comprises 16 residues. V was pared by 5 bases and J by 6 bases, with 8 bases of the junction left unmatched. CDR3 in amino acids: CASSPRDRGQGQPQHF. The DNA of the CDR3 is TGTGCCAGCAGTCCCCGGGACAGGGGGCAAGGTCAGCCCCAGCATTTT.

This clone was observed a few times. The CDR3 is CACDFGTGANEKLFF. The CDR3 DNA sequence: TGTGCCTGTGATTTTGGAACAGGCGCTAATGAAAAACTGTTTTTT. V is TRBV30 and J is TRBJ1-4, with D possibly TRBD1 on 5 matching bases. The CDR3 spans 15 residues. CDR1 and CDR2 from the germline V gene are GTSNPN and SVGIG (reference sequence). Trimming left V 6 bases short and J 3 bases short, with 17 bases between.

This clone was seen a few times. The chain is built from TRBV5-1 and TRBJ2-3, with D uncertain. Germline V gene data show CDR1 as SGHRS and CDR2 as YFSETQ. This CDR3 region has 12 residues. Trimming stripped 1 base from V and 4 bases from J, with 4 bases between. The CDR3: CASSLIADTQYF. The CDR3 coding sequence is TGCGCCAGCAGCTTGATCGCAGATACGCAGTATTTT.

J is TRBJ2-7 and V is TRBV29-1; D possibly corresponds to TRBD2 (6 bases). The CDR3 sequence is 12 residues long. From germline, CDR1 is SQVTM and CDR2 ANQGSEA. V gave up 7 bases and J gave up 5 bases, with 15 bases separating them. The CDR3 spells CSGGDLRDEQYF. DNA for the CDR3: TGCAGCGGGGGGGACTTGAGAGACGAGCAGTACTTC.

CDR3: CASSLYGVGGYTF. CDR3 bases: TGTGCCAGCAGCTTGTACGGGGTTGGTGGCTACACCTTC. The chain employs TRBV5-6 and TRBJ1-2, with D uncertain. Germline loops: CDR1 SGHDT, CDR2 YYEEEE. Trimming removed 1 base at V and 7 bases at J, with 11 bases between. The length of the CDR3 is 13 residues. The entire variable domain, with the rest obtained from reference TRBV5-6 and TRBJ1-2, is as follows: DAGVTQSPTHLIKTRGQQVTLRCSPKSGHDTVSWYQQALGQGPQFIFQYYEEEERQRGNFPDRFSGHQFPNYSSELNVNALLLGDSALYLCASSLYGVGGYTFGSGTRLTVV.

The rearrangement uses TRBV30 and TRBJ1-1; D may be TRBD1 (5 bases). Deletions cut 5 bases from V and 10 bases from J, with 14 bases between. The CDR3 has 11 amino acids. Germline assignment: CDR1 GTSNPN and CDR2 SVGIG (reference sequence). DNA of the CDR3: TGTGCCTGGGGGACTGCGCGCAGAGCTTTCTTT. The encoded protein is CAWGTARRAFF.

This clone was counted between two and nine times. The rearrangement joins TRBV5-8 to TRBJ1-5; TRBD1 matches at 7 bases. V trimming: 3 bases; J trimming: 0 bases; junction bases outside the gene matches: 9. Germline-derived CDR1 and CDR2 are SGHTS and YDEGEE. The length of the CDR3 is 17 residues. CDR3 sequence: CASSSITGTDSNQPQHF. In nucleotides, the CDR3 is TGTGCCAGCAGCTCCATAACCGGGACAGATAGCAATCAGCCCCAGCATTTT.

The CDR3 protein is CASSFLPGLNYEQYF. CDR3 in DNA: TGCGCCAGCAGCTTCCTCCCAGGGCTGAACTACGAGCAGTACTTC. The gene calls are TRBV5-1 and TRBJ2-7; perhaps TRBD1 as D (5 bases). The CDR3 covers 15 residues. Germline values: CDR1 SGHRS, CDR2 YFSETQ. V dropped 2 bases and J dropped 3 bases, with 15 bases sitting between them.

V is TRBV19 and J is TRBJ1-5; 9 bases align to TRBD1. J gave up 1 base and V 5 bases, and 9 bases lay outside the gene matches. Germline assignment: CDR1 LNHDA and CDR2 SQIVND (reference sequence). This CDR3 is built from 17 residues. DNA for the CDR3: TGTGCCAGTAGTGACCTGGACAGGGGATTAAGCAATCAGCCCCAGCATTTT. Translation gives CASSDLDRGLSNQPQHF.

The rearrangement links TRBV5-4 to TRBJ2-1, with a weak D call TRBD2 (5 bases). The CDR3 sequence is 15 residues long. V was cut by 0 bases and J by 4 bases, with 11 bases left in between. Germline V gene lookup returns CDR1 SGHNT and CDR2 YYREEE (reference sequence). This CDR3 reads CASSLDTGEYNEQFF. Here the CDR3 DNA reads TGTGCCAGCAGCTTGGATACCGGGGAATACAATGAGCAGTTCTTC. The variable domain in full, with the rest retrieved from reference TRBV5-4 and TRBJ2-1, is ETGVTQSPTHLIKTRGQQVTLRCSSQSGHNTVSWYQQALGQGPQFIFQYYREEENGRGNFPPRFSGLQFPNYSSELNVNALELDDSALYLCASSLDTGEYNEQFFGPGTRLTVL.

The chain uses TRBV5-6 and TRBJ2-1; D is possibly TRBD2 (5 bases). Germline V gene sequence: CDR1 SGHDT, CDR2 YYEEEE. This CDR3 is built from 16 residues. The V and J ends lost 3 bases and 1 base respectively, with 14 bases between them. DNA of the CDR3: TGTGCCAGCAGCTCCCCTGAGGAGGAATCCTACAATGAGCAGTTCTTC. This gives the protein CASSSPEEESYNEQFF.

This clone was seen a single time. The sample contains more than one DNA sequence encoding this CDR3. This chain uses TRBV6-5 with TRBJ2-7; D call uncertain. Germline CDR1 MNHEY, CDR2 SVGAGI. The CDR3 length is 13 residues. Trimming cost V 6 bases and J 0 bases, with 9 bases left between them. The CDR3 loop reads CASRRPSSYEQYF. CDR3 in DNA: TGTGCCAGCAGGCGCCCGAGCTCCTACGAGCAGTACTTC.

The chain carries TRBV11-2 and TRBJ1-1; D is undetermined. Between the trimmed V and J ends, which lost 1 base and 4 bases, there was a span of 10 bases. The CDR3 runs 14 residues. Germline V gene data show CDR1 as SGHAT and CDR2 as FQNNGV. The CDR3, as DNA: TGTGCCAGCAGCTTAGGGTTTGAGGGCACTGAAGCTTTCTTT. Translated: CASSLGFEGTEAFF.

This clone was observed a few times. DNA of the CDR3: TGCGCCAGCAGCTCAGGACAGGGATCGAACACCGGGGAGCTGTTTTTT. It codes for CASSSGQGSNTGELFF. This chain uses TRBV5-1 with TRBJ2-2, with TRBD1 identical over 8 bases. Germline V gene data show CDR1 as SGHRS and CDR2 as YFSETQ. J was trimmed by 0 bases and V by 3 bases; bases with no gene match: 4. The CDR3 is 16 amino acids.